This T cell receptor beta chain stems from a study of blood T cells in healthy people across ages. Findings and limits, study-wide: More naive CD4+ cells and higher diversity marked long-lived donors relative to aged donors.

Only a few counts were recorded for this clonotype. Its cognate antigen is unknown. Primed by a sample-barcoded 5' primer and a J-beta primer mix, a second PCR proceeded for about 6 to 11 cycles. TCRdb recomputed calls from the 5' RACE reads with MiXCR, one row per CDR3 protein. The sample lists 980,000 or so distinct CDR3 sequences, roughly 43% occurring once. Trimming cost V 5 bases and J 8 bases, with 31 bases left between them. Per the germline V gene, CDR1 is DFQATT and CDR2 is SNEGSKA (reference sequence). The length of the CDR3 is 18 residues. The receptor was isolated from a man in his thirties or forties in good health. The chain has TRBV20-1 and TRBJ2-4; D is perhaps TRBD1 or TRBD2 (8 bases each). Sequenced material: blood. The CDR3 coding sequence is TGCAGTGCTCGAATAGCGGGACTCGCAGGGGGCGCAATCCACATTCAGTACTTC. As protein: CSARIAGLAGGAIHIQYF.